A single sample gave rise to the 19 T cell receptor beta chains below, sequenced in a study of OX40 agonist ivuxolimab in advanced cancers. Profiling relied on immunoSEQ multiplex PCR, and the TCRdb table lists in-frame clones only, not all of them. The sample holds tens of thousands of clones, 90% to 95% seen once. Sample: CD4+ or CD8+ T cells sorted from blood, taken in a trial of the OX40 agonist ivuxolimab. The source is an adult with an advanced solid tumor such as melanoma, head and neck, liver or kidney cancer.

The chain is built from TRBV2 and TRBJ2-2, with unresolved D. Germline loops: CDR1 SNHLY, CDR2 FYNNEI. The CDR3 is 14 residues long. The V end was cut by 3 bases, the J end by 7 bases, with 12 bases between. The CDR3 sequence is CASSDDAGGGELFF. CDR3 sequence (DNA): TGTGCCAGCAGTGATGACGCCGGTGGCGGGGAGCTGTTTTTT.

CDR3 sequence reads: CSGYSGTGELFF. In nucleotides, the CDR3 is TGCAGCGGATACAGCGGCACCGGGGAGCTGTTTTTT. V gene TRBV29-1 combines with J gene TRBJ2-2, with D maybe TRBD2 (5 bases). The germline V gene has CDR1 SQVTM and CDR2 ANQGSEA. This CDR3 contains 12 residues. The V end lost 7 bases, the J end lost 4 bases, and 10 bases lay between the germline ends.

This sequence joins TRBV4-1 and TRBJ2-2; no clear D. The germline gives CDR1 MGHRA, CDR2 YSYEKL. The V and J ends lost 3 bases and 5 bases respectively, with 10 bases between them. The CDR3 consists of 14 residues. CDR3 nucleotide sequence: TGCGCCAGCAGCCAGGTGACACTTACCGGGGAGCTGTTTTTT. It specifies CASSQVTLTGELFF.

The CDR3 DNA is TGCAGCGTTGAACATGGGACAGCCTACGAGCAGTACTTC. Encoded protein: CSVEHGTAYEQYF. The chain couples TRBV29-1 to TRBJ2-7, with 7 bases matching TRBD1. The CDR3 runs 13 residues. V lost 2 bases, J lost 2 bases, and 3 bases stayed unmatched. Per the germline V gene, CDR1 is SQVTM and CDR2 is ANQGSEA.

This clone was seen a single time. The CDR3 bases are TGTGCCAGCAGCTTCGATACGCAGTATTTT. It encodes CASSFDTQYF. The chain couples TRBV12-1 to TRBJ2-3. TRBV12-1 is a known pseudogene. The CDR3 covers 10 residues.

This clone has more than one count but fewer than ten. The chain uses TRBV7-6 and TRBJ2-2; 11 bases are a match to TRBD1. V lost 1 base, J lost 5 bases, and 3 bases stayed unmatched. Germline values: CDR1 SGHVS, CDR2 FNYEAQ. There are 16 residues in the CDR3. The CDR3 DNA reads as TGTGCCAGCAGCTTAGGGGACAGGGGGGCGACCGGGGAGCTGTTTTTT. It translates to CASSLGDRGATGELFF.

The chain has TRBV11-2 and TRBJ1-1, with D uncertain. V shed 0 bases and J shed 6 bases, with 8 bases lying between them. Germline CDR1 SGHAT, CDR2 FQNNGV. This CDR3 region has 13 residues. This chain's CDR3 is CASSLDRAAEAFF. In DNA form, the CDR3 reads TGTGCCAGCAGCTTAGATCGTGCAGCTGAAGCTTTCTTT.

This clone was counted once. The chain uses TRBV4-1 and TRBJ2-5; the D is unclear. Germline CDR1 and CDR2: MGHRA and YSYEKL. The CDR3 loop spans 14 amino acids. V was trimmed by 0 bases and J by 3 bases, leaving 8 bases between them. CDR3 sequence reads: CASSQDIGKETQYF. CDR3 DNA: TGCGCCAGCAGCCAAGATATAGGGAAAGAGACCCAGTACTTC.

V gene TRBV4-1 combines with J gene TRBJ1-3; tentative D call: TRBD1 (6 bases). There are 16 residues in the CDR3. The germline gives CDR1 MGHRA, CDR2 YSYEKL. Trimming shortened V by 3 bases and J by 4 bases, and 16 bases separated the two germline ends. CDR3 in amino acids: CASSQSSGTLGNTIYF. The CDR3 DNA sequence: TGCGCCAGCAGCCAGTCTTCCGGGACACTAGGAAACACCATATATTTT.

The chain recombines TRBV5-4 with TRBJ2-1; unclear D gene. The germline V and J ends were trimmed by 0 bases and 6 bases, with 7 bases remaining between them. CDR1 and CDR2 (germline): SGHNT, YYREEE (reference sequence). This CDR3 is built from 13 residues. The CDR3 spells CASSLEGPNEQFF. CDR3 DNA sequence: TGTGCCAGCAGCTTGGAGGGCCCCAATGAGCAGTTCTTC.

This chain joins TRBV6-1 and TRBJ1-1; no clear D. This CDR3 is built from 11 residues. The V and J ends lost 7 bases and 1 base respectively, with 4 bases between them. Germline-derived CDR1 and CDR2 are MNHNS and SASEGT. CDR3 DNA sequence: TGTGCCAGCACTAAGAACACTGAAGCTTTCTTT. It codes for CASTKNTEAFF.

J is TRBJ2-1 and V is TRBV28; the D is unclear. CDR1 is MDHEN and CDR2 is SYDVKM in the germline V gene. V was shortened by 6 bases and J by 3 bases, with 12 bases between the two germline ends. CDR3 length: 14 residues. CDR3 nucleotides: TGTGCCAGCAGCCAAACTCCGGGCTACAATGAGCAGTTCTTC. Its translation: CASSQTPGYNEQFF.

There are a few counts of this clone. The V and J genes are TRBV25-1 and TRBJ2-5; D perhaps matches TRBD2 (6 bases). This CDR3 contains 17 residues. Germline lookup yields CDR1 MGHDK and CDR2 SYGVNS. Trimming left V 3 bases short and J 1 base short, with 18 bases between. The CDR3 sequence is CASSDYRAGRFQETQYF. CDR3 coding DNA: TGTGCCAGCAGTGACTATCGGGCGGGACGTTTCCAAGAGACCCAGTACTTC.

This clone has just one count. The chain combines TRBV28 with TRBJ2-2; 7 nucleotides align to TRBD2. This CDR3 has 15 amino acids. Trimming cost V 7 bases and J 9 bases; bases outside gene matches: 14. Germline CDR1 is MDHEN and CDR2 is SYDVKM. DNA of the CDR3: TGTGCCAGCACCCCGAGTCGGCGGGAGAAGTGGGAGCTGTTTTTT. This sequence encodes CASTPSRREKWELFF.

This chain uses TRBV28 with TRBJ2-3; maybe TRBD2 (6 bases). Trimming cost V 4 bases and J 2 bases, with 19 bases left between them. This CDR3 is 17 amino acids long. Germline V CDR1 and CDR2: MDHEN, SYDVKM. CDR3 region: CASSSAGTRLDTDTQYF. The CDR3 nucleotides are TGTGCCAGCAGTTCCGCTGGGACTCGCTTAGACACAGATACGCAGTATTTT. Variable domain in full (rest from reference TRBV28 and TRBJ2-3): DVKVTQSSRYLVKRTGEKVFLECVQDMDHENMFWYRQDPGLGLRLIYFSYDVKMKEKGDIPEGYSVSREKKERFSLILESASTNQTSMYLCASSSAGTRLDTDTQYFGPGTRLTVL.

The chain couples TRBV29-1 to TRBJ2-2; 12 bases align to TRBD2. CDR1 is SQVTM, CDR2 ANQGSEA, per germline. V shed 5 bases, J shed 1 base, and the junction held 5 bases outside the gene matches. The CDR3 has 16 residues. CDR3 DNA sequence: TGCAGCGTTCGAGGACTAGCGGGGCAGAACACCGGGGAGCTGTTTTTT. It specifies CSVRGLAGQNTGELFF.

V usage is TRBV4-2 and J usage is TRBJ2-7, with TRBD2 matching over 14 bases. Unmatched junction bases numbered 5, after V lost 1 base and J lost 3 bases. The CDR3 loop spans 17 amino acids. Germline V gives CDR1 LGHNA, CDR2 YNFKEQ. The CDR3 nucleotides are TGTGCCAGCAGCCAAGGACGGGGACTAGCGGGGGTCTACGAGCAGTACTTC. Protein sequence: CASSQGRGLAGVYEQYF.

The chain employs TRBV19 and TRBJ1-2; D remains unclear. The CDR3 has 13 amino acids. The germline V and J ends were trimmed by 6 bases and 8 bases, with 16 bases remaining between them. Looked up from germline, CDR1 is LNHDA and CDR2 is SQIVND (reference sequence). The DNA of the CDR3 is TGTGCCAGTAGCCCACCTCCCGGACGAGGCTACACCTTC. This sequence encodes CASSPPPGRGYTF.

CDR3 protein: CSVEGLGTSGDNEQFF. Here the CDR3 DNA reads TGCAGCGTTGAGGGACTGGGGACTAGCGGAGACAATGAGCAGTTCTTC. This chain uses TRBV29-1 with TRBJ2-1, with TRBD2 matching over 11 bases. CDR3 length: 16 amino acids. Germline-derived CDR1 and CDR2 are SQVTM and ANQGSEA. The J segment lost 5 bases and the V segment lost 3 bases, leaving 9 bases of the junction unmatched.